These 26 T cell receptor beta chains share one sample of origin, sequenced in a study of beta chain features in type 1 diabetes. All of the isolated RNA was reverse transcribed, so expressed TCRB transcripts were sequenced. The protocol was immunoSEQ multiplex PCR, while the TCRdb copy is restricted to in-frame clones and leaves out a portion. This table holds 970,000 or so clones, roughly 15% found once. The sequenced material came from naive CD4+ T cells from blood. Every receptor here comes from a woman between 18 and 30 years old in good health.

The rearrangement links TRBV18 to TRBJ2-7, with TRBD1 as a possible D gene (5 bases). Germline CDR1 and CDR2: KGHSH and LQKENI. The CDR3 is 14 residues long. The ends were cut back, 3 bases at V and 6 bases at J, with 15 bases in the middle. Written as DNA, the CDR3 is TGTGCCAGCTCACCTCAGGGCGAGAAAGGCGAGCAGTACTTC. Protein product: CASSPQGEKGEQYF. The entire variable domain, with the rest obtained from reference TRBV18 and TRBJ2-7, is as follows: NAGVMQNPRHLVRRRGQEARLRCSPMKGHSHVYWYRQLPEEGLKFMVYLQKENIIDESGMPKERFSAEFPKEGPSILRIQQVVRGDSAAYFCASSPQGEKGEQYFGPGTRLTVT.

The gene calls are TRBV15 and TRBJ1-1; no reliable D call. This CDR3 has 14 amino acids. Per the germline V gene, CDR1 is LNHNV and CDR2 is YYDKDF (reference sequence). V lost 6 bases to trimming and J lost 0 bases, with 11 bases between them. CDR3 nucleotide sequence: TGTGCCACCAGTCGAGGTGGAGTGAACACTGAAGCTTTCTTT. This translates into CATSRGGVNTEAFF.

V gene TRBV9 combines with J gene TRBJ2-1; D may be TRBD2 (5 bases). The CDR3 consists of 15 residues. CDR1 is SGDLS, CDR2 YYNGEE, per germline. V was pared by 0 bases and J by 6 bases, with 13 bases between. The CDR3 sequence: CASSVGRRPTNEQFF. The CDR3 nucleotides read TGTGCCAGCAGCGTAGGCAGGAGGCCGACCAATGAGCAGTTCTTC. The full variable domain, completed using reference TRBV9 and TRBJ2-1, is DSGVTQTPKHLITATGQRVTLRCSPRSGDLSVYWYQQSLDQGLQFLIQYYNGEERAKGNILERFSAQQFPDLHSELNLSSLELGDSALYFCASSVGRRPTNEQFFGPGTRLTVL.

In this sample, this clone turned up a few times. Additional DNA sequences in this sample encode the identical CDR3. The V gene is TRBV20-1, the J gene TRBJ2-3; D ambiguous. The CDR3 contains 11 residues. In germline, CDR1 is DFQATT, CDR2 SNEGSKA (reference sequence). V shed 3 bases and J shed 1 base, with 2 bases lying between them. The CDR3 DNA is TGCAGTGCTAGGGGCACAGATACGCAGTATTTT. This sequence encodes CSARGTDTQYF.

This clone was observed a handful of times. The chain links TRBV28 to TRBJ1-1; D not resolved. The CDR3 length is 11 residues. Trimming took off 6 bases at V and 11 bases at J, with 13 bases between the two ends. Germline CDR1 reads MDHEN; CDR2 reads SYDVKM. CDR3 nucleotide sequence: TGTGCCAGCAGCCCTGGACCTTACGCTTTCTTT. Translated, it gives CASSPGPYAFF.

The rearrangement uses TRBV7-9 and TRBJ1-1; D is unresolved. The germline CDR1 and CDR2 sequences are SEHNR and FQNEAQ (reference sequence). The CDR3 runs to 15 residues. The V end lost 1 base, the J end lost 1 base, and 10 bases lay between the germline ends. As DNA, the CDR3 is TGTGCCAGCAGCTTAGTGGCAGGCCGGAACACTGAAGCTTTCTTT. It is translated as CASSLVAGRNTEAFF.

The chain couples TRBV4-1 to TRBJ1-4, with a possible D match to TRBD1 (5 bases). The CDR3 is made up of 18 amino acids. Germline-derived CDR1 and CDR2 are MGHRA and YSYEKL. V was pared by 0 bases and J by 0 bases, with 14 bases between. The DNA of the CDR3 is TGCGCCAGCAGCCAAGATGTGACAGTACATGCAACTAATGAAAAACTGTTTTTT. Its translation: CASSQDVTVHATNEKLFF.

The chain carries TRBV6-5 and TRBJ1-5; D remains unclear. Between the trimmed V and J ends, which lost 6 bases and 7 bases, there was a span of 16 bases. Germline lookup yields CDR1 MNHEY and CDR2 SVGAGI. CDR3 length: 14 residues. The CDR3 protein is CASSTGPRWQPQHF. CDR3 nucleotides: TGTGCCAGCAGCACCGGCCCCCGGTGGCAGCCCCAGCATTTT.

This chain joins TRBV5-8 and TRBJ2-7; tentatively, D is TRBD1 or TRBD2 (6 bases each). CDR3 length equals 14 residues. CDR1 is SGHTS and CDR2 is YDEGEE in the germline V gene. Trimming took off 8 bases at V and 0 bases at J, with 15 bases between the two ends. CDR3 sequence (DNA): TGTGCCAGTCAAAAAACGGGGGCCTCCTACGAGCAGTACTTC. This gives the protein CASQKTGASYEQYF.

About this clone itself: The same CDR3 is also encoded by other DNA sequences in this sample. The chain uses TRBV7-2 and TRBJ2-5, with 15 bases aligning to TRBD2. CDR3 length: 16 amino acids. The V segment lost 5 bases and the J segment 2 bases; nucleotides outside the gene matches: 3. Germline V gene sequence: CDR1 SGHTA, CDR2 FQGNSA. The CDR3 loop reads CASSPGLAGGQETQYF. The CDR3 coding sequence is TGTGCCAGCAGCCCGGGACTAGCGGGAGGACAAGAGACCCAGTACTTC.

This clone showed up just a few times. The V call is TRBV9, the J call TRBJ1-4, with TRBD1 as a possible D gene (6 bases). The CDR3 contains 16 residues. Deletions cut 2 bases from V and 11 bases from J, with 22 bases between. CDR1 and CDR2 from the germline V gene are SGDLS and YYNGEE. In DNA, the CDR3 is TGTGCCAGCAGCGTCTTTCCGGACAGCCTAATGAGCAAACTGTTTTTT. Its translation is CASSVFPDSLMSKLFF. The entire variable domain, with the rest obtained from reference TRBV9 and TRBJ1-4, is as follows: DSGVTQTPKHLITATGQRVTLRCSPRSGDLSVYWYQQSLDQGLQFLIQYYNGEERAKGNILERFSAQQFPDLHSELNLSSLELGDSALYFCASSVFPDSLMSKLFFGSGTQLSVL.

The chain employs TRBV7-6 and TRBJ2-2, with 8 bases lining up with TRBD1. Germline trimming cut 5 bases from V and 6 bases from J; bases unmatched to any gene: 8. The germline V gene encodes CDR1 SGHVS and CDR2 FNYEAQ. The CDR3 sequence is 15 residues long. The CDR3 DNA reads as TGTGCCAGCAGCCCTCGACAGGGGAGATCCGGGGAGCTGTTTTTT. It encodes CASSPRQGRSGELFF.

The count of this clone is one. V is TRBV9 and J is TRBJ2-5; D uncertain. The CDR3 covers 14 residues. The germline CDR1 and CDR2 sequences are SGDLS and YYNGEE. The V gene lost 3 bases and the J gene lost 0 bases, with 9 bases spanning the gap. CDR3 region: CASSADTYQETQYF. For the CDR3, the DNA is TGTGCCAGCAGCGCAGACACGTACCAAGAGACCCAGTACTTC.

This clone was counted a few times. V and J are TRBV18 and TRBJ1-5, with TRBD1 matching 7 bases. V lost 6 bases to trimming and J lost 6 bases; unmatched junction nucleotides: 5. CDR1 and CDR2 from the germline V gene are KGHSH and LQKENI. This CDR3 region has 13 residues. The chain's CDR3 is CASSAGQSQPQHF. The CDR3 region has the DNA TGTGCCAGCTCGGCGGGACAGTCTCAGCCCCAGCATTTT.

This clone has more than one count but fewer than ten. The chain couples TRBV7-8 to TRBJ1-4; weak D call: TRBD1 (5 bases). V was cut by 1 base and J by 5 bases, with 11 bases left in between. Per the germline V gene, CDR1 is SGHVS and CDR2 is FQNEAQ. This CDR3 has 15 residues. The CDR3 DNA sequence: TGTGCCAGCAGCTTAGGTGGCAGGGCGAATGAAAAACTGTTTTTT. It yields the protein CASSLGGRANEKLFF.

The rearrangement uses TRBV9 and TRBJ2-1; D unresolved. Trimming removed 3 bases at V and 9 bases at J, with 16 bases between. This CDR3 spans 14 amino acids. The V gene's germline CDR1 is SGDLS and CDR2 YYNGEE. For the CDR3, the DNA is TGTGCCAGCAGCGCCTCCCATGTCCGCCTTGAGCAGTTCTTC. This encodes CASSASHVRLEQFF.

The V gene is TRBV5-4, the J gene TRBJ1-2; no clear D. Germline V gives CDR1 SGHNT, CDR2 YYREEE (reference sequence). The CDR3 covers 14 residues. V was pared by 0 bases and J by 3 bases, with 9 bases between. This CDR3 is CASSLAPTYYGYTF. DNA for the CDR3: TGTGCCAGCAGCTTGGCTCCAACCTACTATGGCTACACCTTC. The whole variable domain, remainder taken from reference TRBV5-4 and TRBJ1-2, is ETGVTQSPTHLIKTRGQQVTLRCSSQSGHNTVSWYQQALGQGPQFIFQYYREEENGRGNFPPRFSGLQFPNYSSELNVNALELDDSALYLCASSLAPTYYGYTFGSGTRLTVV.

In this sample, this clone turned up a few times. The chain carries TRBV5-4 and TRBJ1-2; D is perhaps TRBD1 (6 bases). The CDR3 runs to 18 residues. Germline CDR1 reads SGHNT; CDR2 reads YYREEE (reference sequence). Trimming removed 4 bases from V and 5 bases from J, with 27 bases in between. The CDR3 sequence: CASSPDLSSVQGSYGYTF. In nucleotides, the CDR3 is TGTGCCAGCAGCCCCGATCTAAGTTCAGTACAGGGTAGTTATGGCTACACCTTC.

The chain combines TRBV7-2 with TRBJ2-5; 8 nucleotides agree with TRBD1. Germline V CDR1 and CDR2: SGHTA, FQGNSA. CDR3 length equals 14 residues. After removal of 5 bases from V and 7 bases from J, the junction contained 9 bases not matched to a gene. CDR3 in DNA: TGTGCCAGCAGCCCCGGACAGGGCACAGGGACCCAGTACTTC. As protein: CASSPGQGTGTQYF.

This clone has just a few counts. The sample carries other DNA sequences with the same CDR3. V usage is TRBV18 and J usage is TRBJ2-3; the D is unclear. Germline V lookup: CDR1 KGHSH, CDR2 LQKENI. This CDR3 is built from 13 residues. Trimming left V 6 bases short and J 1 base short, with 8 bases between. In nucleotides, the CDR3 is TGTGCCAGCTCCCCTTCTGGCACAGATACGCAGTATTTT. Residues: CASSPSGTDTQYF.

This clone has a handful of counts. Other DNA sequences within the sample encode an identical CDR3. This chain joins TRBV6-1 and TRBJ2-2; 8 bases match TRBD1. CDR1 MNHNS and CDR2 SASEGT come from the germline V gene. The CDR3 totals 13 residues. With 6 bases clipped from V and 6 bases from J, the junction kept 3 bases outside the gene matches. The CDR3 here is CASRRQGSGELFF. Written as DNA, the CDR3 is TGTGCCAGCAGAAGACAGGGGTCCGGGGAGCTGTTTTTT.

The chain is built from TRBV6-5 and TRBJ2-5, with 8 bases fitting TRBD1. Trimming at V came to 6 bases and at J to 7 bases, leaving 7 bases not matched to a gene. This CDR3 is 13 amino acids long. Germline assignment: CDR1 MNHEY and CDR2 SVGAGI. DNA of the CDR3: TGTGCCAGCAGACGTGGACAGGGCGGGACCCAGTACTTC. Amino acid sequence: CASRRGQGGTQYF.

The chain employs TRBV7-3 and TRBJ2-2, with D perhaps matching TRBD2 (6 bases). Between the trimmed V and J ends, which lost 1 base and 2 bases, there was a span of 11 bases. Germline V CDR1 and CDR2: SGHTA, FQGTGA. This CDR3 has 16 residues. CDR3 DNA sequence: TGTGCCAGCAGCTTAATTTCACTAGCTAACACCGGGGAGCTGTTTTTT. Translation gives CASSLISLANTGELFF.

The rearrangement links TRBV12-5 to TRBJ2-3; 9 nucleotides agree with TRBD1. Germline loops: CDR1 LGHNT, CDR2 FRNRAP. The trim removed 6 bases at V and 4 bases at J, leaving 2 bases unmatched. This CDR3 region has 13 residues. CDR3 in DNA: TGTGCTAGTGGGGGACAGGGTTCAGATACGCAGTATTTT. It codes for CASGGQGSDTQYF.

The rearrangement links TRBV29-1 to TRBJ2-7; D is unclear. CDR3 size: 10 residues. Trimming took 5 bases from V and 3 from J, leaving 5 bases between them. CDR1 is SQVTM and CDR2 is ANQGSEA in the germline V gene. The CDR3 spells CSVRSYEQYF. The CDR3 DNA is TGCAGCGTTCGGAGCTACGAGCAGTACTTC.

This clone came up a few times. J is TRBJ2-1 and V is TRBV6-5; D is unresolved. Trimming took 5 bases from V and 4 from J, leaving 12 bases between them. This CDR3 contains 14 residues. Germline V gene data show CDR1 as MNHEY and CDR2 as SVGAGI. The CDR3 bases are TGTGCCAGCAGTGAACTGGAAGTGTACAATGAGCAGTTCTTC. As protein: CASSELEVYNEQFF.